The text below deals with one T cell receptor (beta chain). The antigen is not known. The data were obtained in a study of PD-1 blockade in classical Hodgkin lymphoma. As for the study in general: Patients had nivolumab dosed at 3 mg/kg, delivered intravenously every 2 weeks.

Sequencing used immunoSEQ multiplex PCR; TCRdb keeps in-frame clones, though not all of them. The sample shows roughly 70,000 clones, around 75% of them seen only once. The study's findings and limits: TCR diversity in CD4+, not CD8+, cells rose significantly by C4D1. Any patient who commenced nivolumab under 1 year after ASCT was excluded.

Germline-derived CDR1 and CDR2 are SGHRS and YFSETQ. V lost 0 bases and J lost 1, with 5 bases in between. This CDR3 is 13 amino acids long. All trial patients relapsed after autologous stem cell transplantation. The TCR sequence derives from a human donor with classical Hodgkin lymphoma. The rearrangement links TRBV5-1 to TRBJ2-7, with D hard to call. This sample comprised peripheral blood mononuclear cells (PBMCs), obtained before the second cycle of nivolumab. The CDR3 nucleotides are TGCGCCAGCAGCTTGGAACAGTCCTACGAGCAGTACTTC. Its translation: CASSLEQSYEQYF.